The present TCR beta chain was sequenced within a study of cytomegalovirus exposure and HLA in healthy donors. Primers for the PCR totalled 60 Vbeta and 13 Jbeta. Data came from immunoSEQ multiplex PCR; TCRdb stores just in-frame clones and leaves some out. The sample holds approximately 210,000 clones, around 79% seen once. V lost 6 bases to trimming and J lost 0 bases; unmatched junction nucleotides: 5. This CDR3 has 15 amino acids. The germline CDR1 and CDR2 sequences are ENHRY and SYGVKD. The sequence derives from a male donor in good health and CMV-seropositive. Specimen: PBMCs. The chain is built from TRBV10-3 and TRBJ2-3; 8 positions match TRBD1. The CDR3 DNA reads as TGTGCCATCAGGATGGACAGGGTGAGCACAGATACGCAGTATTTT. Translation: CAIRMDRVSTDTQYF.